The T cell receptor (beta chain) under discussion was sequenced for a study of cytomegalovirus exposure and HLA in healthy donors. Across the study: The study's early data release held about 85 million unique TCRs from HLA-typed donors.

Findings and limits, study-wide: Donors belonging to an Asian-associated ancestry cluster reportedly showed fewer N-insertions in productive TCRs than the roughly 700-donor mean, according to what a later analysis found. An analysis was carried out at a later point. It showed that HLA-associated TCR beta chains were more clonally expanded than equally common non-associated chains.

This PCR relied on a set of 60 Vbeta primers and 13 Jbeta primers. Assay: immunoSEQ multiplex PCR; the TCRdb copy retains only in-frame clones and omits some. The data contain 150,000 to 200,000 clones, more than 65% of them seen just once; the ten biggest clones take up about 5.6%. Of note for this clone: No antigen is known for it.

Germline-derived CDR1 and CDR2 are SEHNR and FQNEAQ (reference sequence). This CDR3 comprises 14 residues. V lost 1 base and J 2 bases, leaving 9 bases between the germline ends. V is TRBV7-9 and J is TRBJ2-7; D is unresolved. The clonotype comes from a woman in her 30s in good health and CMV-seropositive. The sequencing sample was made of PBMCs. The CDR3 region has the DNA TGTGCCAGCAGCTTAGTTACAGCACCCTACGAGCAGTACTTC. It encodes CASSLVTAPYEQYF.